Included here is one T cell receptor beta chain sequence, with context. The source of the sample is a study of blood T cell repertoires in COVID-19. The CDR3 loop spans 15 amino acids. The J segment lost 6 bases and the V segment lost 6 bases, leaving 12 bases of the junction unmatched. CDR1 and CDR2 from the germline V gene are MNHEY and SVGEGT. Under the authors' procedure: By means of reference gene primer amplification, nucleated cell counts were estimated. The method was immunoSEQ multiplex PCR; TCRdb's version includes in-frame clones alone and lacks a portion of them. The V and J calls and clone size come from that table; D and trimming were worked out from the DNA. This table holds about 210,000 clones, about four fifths found once.

Input material: peripheral blood. This clonotype originated in a woman between 40 and 55 years old with acute or convalescent COVID-19. The chain has TRBV6-2 or TRBV6-3 and TRBJ2-7, with TRBD1 identical over 9 bases. The CDR3 bases are TGTGCCAGCAGCCGCAAGACAGGGGGAAGGTCCGAGCAGTACTTC. Its translation: CASSRKTGGRSEQYF.